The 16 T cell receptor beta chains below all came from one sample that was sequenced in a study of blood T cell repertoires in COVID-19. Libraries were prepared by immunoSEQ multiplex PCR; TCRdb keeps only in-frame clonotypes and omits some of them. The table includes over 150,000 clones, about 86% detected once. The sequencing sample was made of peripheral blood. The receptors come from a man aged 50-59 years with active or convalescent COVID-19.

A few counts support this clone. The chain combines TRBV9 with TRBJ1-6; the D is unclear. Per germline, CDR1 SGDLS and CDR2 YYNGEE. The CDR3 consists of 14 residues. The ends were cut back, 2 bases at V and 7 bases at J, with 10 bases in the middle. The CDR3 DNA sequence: TGTGCCAGCAGCGTCGGGAACGCCAATTCACCCCTCCACTTT. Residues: CASSVGNANSPLHF.

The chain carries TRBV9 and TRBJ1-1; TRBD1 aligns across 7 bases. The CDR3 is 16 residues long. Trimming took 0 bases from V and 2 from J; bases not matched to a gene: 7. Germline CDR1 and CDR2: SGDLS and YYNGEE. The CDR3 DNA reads TGTGCCAGCAGCGTAGAACCAAGGACAGGCAACACTGAAGCTTTCTTT. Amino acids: CASSVEPRTGNTEAFF.

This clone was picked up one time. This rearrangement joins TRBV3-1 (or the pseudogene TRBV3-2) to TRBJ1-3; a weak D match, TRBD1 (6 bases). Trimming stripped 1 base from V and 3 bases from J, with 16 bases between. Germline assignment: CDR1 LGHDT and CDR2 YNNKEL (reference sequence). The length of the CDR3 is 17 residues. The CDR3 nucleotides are TGTGCCAGCAGCCAAGGGGTGGCAGGGGTATTTGGAAACACCATATATTTT. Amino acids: CASSQGVAGVFGNTIYF.

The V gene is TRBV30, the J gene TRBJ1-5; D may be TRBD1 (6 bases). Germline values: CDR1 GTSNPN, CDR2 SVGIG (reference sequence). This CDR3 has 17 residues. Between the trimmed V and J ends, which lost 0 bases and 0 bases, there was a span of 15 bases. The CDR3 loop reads CAWSVPIGGVSNQPQHF. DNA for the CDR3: TGTGCCTGGAGTGTACCCATAGGGGGAGTTAGCAATCAGCCCCAGCATTTT.

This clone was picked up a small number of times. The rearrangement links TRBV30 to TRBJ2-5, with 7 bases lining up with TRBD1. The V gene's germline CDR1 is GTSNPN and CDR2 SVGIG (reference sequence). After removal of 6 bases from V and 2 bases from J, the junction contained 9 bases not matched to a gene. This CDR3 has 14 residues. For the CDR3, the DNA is TGTGCCTGTCTCACCGGGACAGCACAAGAGACCCAGTACTTC. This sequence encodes CACLTGTAQETQYF.

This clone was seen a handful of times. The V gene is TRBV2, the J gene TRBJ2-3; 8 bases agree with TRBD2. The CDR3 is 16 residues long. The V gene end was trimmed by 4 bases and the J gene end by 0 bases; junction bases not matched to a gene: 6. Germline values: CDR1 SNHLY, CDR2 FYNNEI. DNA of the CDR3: TGTGCCAGCAGTGTTTCAGCGGGAGTGAGCACAGATACGCAGTATTTT. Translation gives CASSVSAGVSTDTQYF.

The CDR3 DNA is TGTGCCAGCACTAAAGGCGGGACAGGCCCCAATGAGCAGTTCTTC. This gives the protein CASTKGGTGPNEQFF. J is TRBJ2-1 and V is TRBV6-6; TRBD1 agrees at 8 bases. The trim removed 7 bases at V and 6 bases at J, leaving 11 bases unmatched. The CDR3 is 15 residues long. The germline gives CDR1 MNHNY, CDR2 SVGAGI (reference sequence).

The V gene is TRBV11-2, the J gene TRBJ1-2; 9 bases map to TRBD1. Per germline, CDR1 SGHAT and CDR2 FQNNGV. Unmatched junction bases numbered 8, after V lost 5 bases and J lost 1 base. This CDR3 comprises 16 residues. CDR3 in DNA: TGTGCCAGCAGCCCCTCCGGGACAGGGTATAACTATGGCTACACCTTC. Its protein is CASSPSGTGYNYGYTF.

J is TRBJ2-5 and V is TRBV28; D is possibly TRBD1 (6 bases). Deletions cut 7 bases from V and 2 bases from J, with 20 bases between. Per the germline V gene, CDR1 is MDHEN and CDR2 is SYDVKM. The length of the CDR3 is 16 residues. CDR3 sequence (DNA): TGTGCCAGCATTGGCTTGGGACATGCACTTCAAGAGACCCAGTACTTC. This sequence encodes CASIGLGHALQETQYF.

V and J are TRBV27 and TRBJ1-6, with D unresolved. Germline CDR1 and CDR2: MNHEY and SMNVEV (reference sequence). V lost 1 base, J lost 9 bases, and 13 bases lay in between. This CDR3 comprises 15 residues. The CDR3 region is CASSLYPDTGSPLHF. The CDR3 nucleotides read TGTGCCAGCAGTTTATACCCTGACACCGGTTCACCCCTCCACTTT.

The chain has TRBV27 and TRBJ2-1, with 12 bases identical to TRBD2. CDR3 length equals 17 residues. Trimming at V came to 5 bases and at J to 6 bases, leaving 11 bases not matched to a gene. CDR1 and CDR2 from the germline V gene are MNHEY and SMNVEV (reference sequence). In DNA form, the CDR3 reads TGTGCCAGCAGTCTCTCCTTAGGACTAGCGGGGTCCAATGAGCAGTTCTTC. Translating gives CASSLSLGLAGSNEQFF.

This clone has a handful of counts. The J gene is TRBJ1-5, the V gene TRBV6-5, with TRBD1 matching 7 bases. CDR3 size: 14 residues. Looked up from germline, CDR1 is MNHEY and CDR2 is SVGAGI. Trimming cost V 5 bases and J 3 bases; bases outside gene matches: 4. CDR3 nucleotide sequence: TGTGCCAGCAGTCACGAGGGGGCCAATCAGCCCCAGCATTTT. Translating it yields CASSHEGANQPQHF.

CDR3 residues: CAISSATSGEETQYF. Here the CDR3 DNA reads TGTGCCATCAGTTCGGCGACTAGCGGGGAGGAGACCCAGTACTTC. V is TRBV10-3 and J is TRBJ2-5; 11 bases map to TRBD2. CDR3 length: 15 amino acids. V gave up 5 bases and J gave up 5 bases; unmatched junction bases: 7. CDR1 and CDR2 (germline): ENHRY, SYGVKD.

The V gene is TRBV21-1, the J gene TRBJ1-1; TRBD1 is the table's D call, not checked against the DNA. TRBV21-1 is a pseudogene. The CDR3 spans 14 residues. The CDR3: CASRDRGMNTEAFF. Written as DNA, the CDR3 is TGTGCCAGCAGAGACAGGGGGATGAACACTGAAGCTTTCTTT.

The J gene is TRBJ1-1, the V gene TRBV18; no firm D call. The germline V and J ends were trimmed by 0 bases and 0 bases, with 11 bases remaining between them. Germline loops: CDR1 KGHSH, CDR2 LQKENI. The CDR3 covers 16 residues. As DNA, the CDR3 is TGTGCCAGCTCACCACCCAGTCGGACTTTGAACACTGAAGCTTTCTTT. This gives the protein CASSPPSRTLNTEAFF.

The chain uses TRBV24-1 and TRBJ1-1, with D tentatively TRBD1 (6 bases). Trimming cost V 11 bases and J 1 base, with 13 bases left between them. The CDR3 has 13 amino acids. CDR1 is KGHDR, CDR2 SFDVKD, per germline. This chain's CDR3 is CAIRGHQNTEAFF. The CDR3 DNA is TGTGCCATACGGGGACACCAGAACACTGAAGCTTTCTTT.